This TCR beta chain was identified in a study of CD8 T cells in ankylosing spondylitis. TCRdb reprocessed the 5' RACE reads via MiXCR and lists one record per CDR3 protein. The repertoire holds around 770,000 distinct CDR3 sequences, with under 20% as singletons. The V segment lost 2 bases and the J segment 11 bases; nucleotides outside the gene matches: 10. Germline V CDR1 and CDR2: MGHDK, SYGVNS. The CDR3 is 16 amino acids. This clonotype was picked up a small number of times. The antigen is unknown. Notes on the study in general: Seemingly characteristic of ankylosing spondylitis blood was a TCR beta motif consisting of about 8 highly homologous variants. Disease-associated clonotypes exhibited CD8+ identity and were relatively infrequent in peripheral blood.

The TCR originated in a male donor with ankylosing spondylitis. The chain uses TRBV25-1 and TRBJ1-6; 9 bases align to TRBD1. What was sequenced was blood, either unsorted or a sorted T cell fraction (not recorded which). The CDR3 reads CASSEDRGKIHPPLHF. The DNA for the CDR3 is TGTGCCAGCAGTGAAGACAGGGGGAAGATTCATCCACCCCTCCACTTT.